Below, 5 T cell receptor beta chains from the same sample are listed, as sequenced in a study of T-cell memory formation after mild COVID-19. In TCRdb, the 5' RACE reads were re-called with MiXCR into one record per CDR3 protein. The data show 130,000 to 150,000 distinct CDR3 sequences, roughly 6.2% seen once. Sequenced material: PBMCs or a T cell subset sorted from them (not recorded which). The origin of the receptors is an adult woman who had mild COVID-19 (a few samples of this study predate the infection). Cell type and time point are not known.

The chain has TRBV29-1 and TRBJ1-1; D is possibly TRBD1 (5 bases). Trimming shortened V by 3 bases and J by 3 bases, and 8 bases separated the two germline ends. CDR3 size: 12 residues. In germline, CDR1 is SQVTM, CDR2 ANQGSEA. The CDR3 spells CSVDREYTEAFF. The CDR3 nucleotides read TGCAGCGTTGACAGGGAGTACACTGAAGCTTTCTTT.

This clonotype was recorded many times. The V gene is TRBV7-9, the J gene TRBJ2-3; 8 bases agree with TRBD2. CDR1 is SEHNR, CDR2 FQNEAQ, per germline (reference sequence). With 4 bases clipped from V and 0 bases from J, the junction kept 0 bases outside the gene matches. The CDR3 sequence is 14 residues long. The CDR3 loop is CASSSSGSTDTQYF. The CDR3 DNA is TGTGCCAGCAGCTCTAGCGGGAGCACAGATACGCAGTATTTT.

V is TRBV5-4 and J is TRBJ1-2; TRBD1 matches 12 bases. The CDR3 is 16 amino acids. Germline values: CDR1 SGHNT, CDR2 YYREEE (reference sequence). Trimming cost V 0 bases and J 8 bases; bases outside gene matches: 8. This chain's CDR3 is CASSLAPGQGAGGYTF. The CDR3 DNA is TGTGCCAGCAGCTTGGCCCCGGGACAGGGGGCGGGAGGCTACACCTTC.

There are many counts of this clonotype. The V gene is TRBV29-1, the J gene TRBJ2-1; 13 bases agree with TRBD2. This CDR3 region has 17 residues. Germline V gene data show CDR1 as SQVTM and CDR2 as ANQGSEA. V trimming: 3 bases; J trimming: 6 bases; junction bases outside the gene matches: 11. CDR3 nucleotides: TGCAGCGTTGAGGGAATTCCGGGACTAGCGGGACCCAATGAGCAGTTCTTC. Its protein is CSVEGIPGLAGPNEQFF.

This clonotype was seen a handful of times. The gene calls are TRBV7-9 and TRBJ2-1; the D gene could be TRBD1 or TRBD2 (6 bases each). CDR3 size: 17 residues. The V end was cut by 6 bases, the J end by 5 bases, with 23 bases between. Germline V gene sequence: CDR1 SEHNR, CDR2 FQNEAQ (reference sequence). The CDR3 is CASRFTPPGAPDNEQFF. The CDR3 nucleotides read TGTGCCAGCAGATTCACCCCCCCGGGGGCCCCTGACAATGAGCAGTTCTTC. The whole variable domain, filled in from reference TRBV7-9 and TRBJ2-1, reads DTGVSQNPRHKITKRGQNVTFRCDPISEHNRLYWYRQTLGQGPEFLTYFQNEAQLEKSRLLSDRFSAERPKGSFSTLEIQRTEQGDSAMYLCASRFTPPGAPDNEQFFGPGTRLTVL.